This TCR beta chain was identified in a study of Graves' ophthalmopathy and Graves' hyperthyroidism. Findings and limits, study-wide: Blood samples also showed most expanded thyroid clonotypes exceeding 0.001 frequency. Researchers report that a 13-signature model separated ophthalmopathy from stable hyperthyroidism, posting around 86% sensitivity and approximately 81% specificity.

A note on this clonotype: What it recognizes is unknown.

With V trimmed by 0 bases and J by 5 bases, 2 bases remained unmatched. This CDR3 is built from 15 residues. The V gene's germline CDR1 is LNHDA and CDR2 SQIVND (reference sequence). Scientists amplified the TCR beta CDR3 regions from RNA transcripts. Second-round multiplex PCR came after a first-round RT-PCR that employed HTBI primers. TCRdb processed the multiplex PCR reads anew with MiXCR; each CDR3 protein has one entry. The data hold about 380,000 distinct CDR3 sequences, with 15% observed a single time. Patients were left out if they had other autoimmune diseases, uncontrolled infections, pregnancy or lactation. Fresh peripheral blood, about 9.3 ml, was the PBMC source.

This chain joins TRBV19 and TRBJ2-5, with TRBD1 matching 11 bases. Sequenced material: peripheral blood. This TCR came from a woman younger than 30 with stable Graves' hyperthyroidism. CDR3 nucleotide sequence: TGTGCCAGTAGTATAGACGGACAGGGGGCGGAGACCCAGTACTTC. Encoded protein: CASSIDGQGAETQYF.